This T cell receptor (beta chain) was sequenced during a study of CD8 T cells in ankylosing spondylitis. MiXCR, run by TCRdb on the 5' RACE reads, gives a single entry per CDR3 protein. The repertoire holds over 130,000 distinct CDR3 sequences, with under 45% as singletons. The study's findings and limits: Within matched ankylosing spondylitis synovial fluid, disease-linked clones were reportedly significantly enriched. A TCR beta motif of eight highly homologous variants appeared characteristic of ankylosing spondylitis blood.

The CDR3 is 18 amino acids. V shed 4 bases and J shed 1 base, with 24 bases lying between them. The V gene's germline CDR1 is DFQATT and CDR2 SNEGSKA (reference sequence). As to this clonotype: Its matching antigen is unknown.

The gene calls are TRBV20-1 and TRBJ2-3, with D possibly being TRBD1 or TRBD2 (5 bases each). This clonotype was sampled from a male donor with ankylosing spondylitis. The sample consisted of synovial fluid, either unsorted or a sorted T cell fraction (not recorded which). The CDR3 reads CSATPSWGPIWCTDTQYF. CDR3 sequence (DNA): TGCAGTGCTACGCCTAGCTGGGGCCCAATTTGGTGCACAGATACGCAGTATTTT.